The T cell receptor (beta chain) described here comes from a study of cytomegalovirus exposure and HLA in healthy donors. This PCR relied on a set of 60 Vbeta primers and 13 Jbeta primers. The method was immunoSEQ multiplex PCR; TCRdb's version includes in-frame clones alone and lacks a portion of them. The sample has about 130,000 clones, 75% to 90% seen once. Per the germline V gene, CDR1 is MNHEY and CDR2 is SMNVEV (reference sequence). This CDR3 is 13 amino acids long. The germline V and J ends were trimmed by 5 bases and 2 bases, with 7 bases remaining between them. As concerns this clone: Its antigen is unknown.

Study observations and caveats: Later analysis showed most CMV-associated TCR beta chains appearing HLA-restricted.

This rearrangement joins TRBV27 to TRBJ2-4; D gene ambiguous. This TCR derives from a man between 18 and 29 years old in good health and CMV-seropositive. Sequencing used PBMCs. The chain's CDR3 is CASSPGSKNIQYF. CDR3 nucleotide sequence: TGTGCCAGCAGTCCCGGGTCCAAAAACATTCAGTACTTC.